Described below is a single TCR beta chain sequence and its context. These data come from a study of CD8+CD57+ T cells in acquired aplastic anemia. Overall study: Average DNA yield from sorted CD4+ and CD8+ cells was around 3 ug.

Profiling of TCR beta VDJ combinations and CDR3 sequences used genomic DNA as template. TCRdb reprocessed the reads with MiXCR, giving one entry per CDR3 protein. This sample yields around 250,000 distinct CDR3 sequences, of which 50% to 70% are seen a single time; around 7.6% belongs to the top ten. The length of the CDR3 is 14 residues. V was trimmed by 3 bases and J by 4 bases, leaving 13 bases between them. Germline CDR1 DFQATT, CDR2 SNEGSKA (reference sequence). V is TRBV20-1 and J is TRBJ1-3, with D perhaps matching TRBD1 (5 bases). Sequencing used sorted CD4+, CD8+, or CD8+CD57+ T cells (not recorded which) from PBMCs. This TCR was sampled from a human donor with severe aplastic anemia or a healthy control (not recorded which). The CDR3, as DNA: TGCAGTGCTAGGCAATCCGGGGGAGGAAACACCATATATTTT. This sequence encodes CSARQSGGGNTIYF.